These 24 T cell receptor beta chains share one sample of origin, sequenced in a study of CD4 T cell repertoires in COVID-19. Profiling relied on immunoSEQ multiplex PCR, and the TCRdb table lists in-frame clones only, not all of them. The data contain approximately 75,000 clones, 83% of them singletons. The sample in question was CD4+ T cells from peripheral blood, obtained after recovery from COVID-19. The receptors were gathered from a human donor who had COVID-19.

The V and J genes are TRBV9 and TRBJ1-6, with D maybe TRBD1 (6 bases). Per the germline V gene, CDR1 is SGDLS and CDR2 is YYNGEE. The CDR3 consists of 14 residues. Trimming cost V 4 bases and J 6 bases, with 11 bases left between them. CDR3 sequence: CASSLRDTNSPLHF. DNA of the CDR3: TGTGCCAGCAGCCTCCGGGACACTAATTCACCCCTCCACTTT.

The chain couples TRBV2 to TRBJ2-7; no clear D. The V end was cut by 4 bases, the J end by 2 bases, with 3 bases between. Per germline, CDR1 SNHLY and CDR2 FYNNEI. This CDR3 has 11 amino acids. CDR3 region: CASSVTYEQYF. The CDR3 coding sequence is TGTGCCAGCAGTGTAACCTACGAGCAGTACTTC.

V gene TRBV6-5 combines with J gene TRBJ2-6; no clear D gene. This CDR3 contains 15 residues. Trimming stripped 6 bases from V and 0 bases from J, with 9 bases between. From germline, CDR1 is MNHEY and CDR2 SVGAGI. The CDR3 loop reads CASSPLRSGANVLTF. The CDR3 nucleotides are TGTGCCAGCAGCCCCCTTCGCTCTGGGGCCAACGTCCTGACTTTC.

The gene calls are TRBV21-1 and TRBJ1-1. TRBV21-1 is described as a pseudogene. The CDR3 totals 15 residues. Written as DNA, the CDR3 is TGTGCCAGCAGCAAAGCGCTAGGAAGGAACACTGAAGCTTTCTTT. Amino acids: CASSKALGRNTEAFF.

This clone was recorded a few times. The identical CDR3 is also encoded by other nucleotide sequences in the sample. The genes are TRBV5-1 and TRBJ2-7, with TRBD2 identical over 10 bases. This CDR3 contains 16 residues. Germline-derived CDR1 and CDR2 are SGHRS and YFSETQ. After removal of 0 bases from V and 2 bases from J, the junction contained 5 bases not matched to a gene. CDR3 sequence: CASSLGVAGGTYEQYF. The CDR3 DNA follows: TGCGCCAGCAGCTTGGGGGTAGCGGGGGGTACCTACGAGCAGTACTTC.

This clone occurred a few times. The chain is built from TRBV5-4 and TRBJ2-3, with TRBD2 matching 7 bases. The CDR3 covers 15 residues. CDR1 and CDR2 (germline): SGHNT, YYREEE (reference sequence). Trimming at V came to 4 bases and at J to 2 bases, leaving 7 bases not matched to a gene. CDR3 nucleotide sequence: TGTGCCAGCAGCCGTAGCGGGTTATACACAGATACGCAGTATTTT. This gives the protein CASSRSGLYTDTQYF.

V and J are TRBV9 and TRBJ2-1; no firm D call. The CDR3 is 13 amino acids. Germline V gene data show CDR1 as SGDLS and CDR2 as YYNGEE. Between the trimmed V and J ends, which lost 3 bases and 7 bases, there was a span of 11 bases. Here the CDR3 reads CASSGLIGNEQFF. The CDR3, as DNA: TGTGCCAGCAGCGGACTCATTGGAAATGAGCAGTTCTTC.

The J gene is TRBJ1-1, the V gene TRBV28; 8 bases map to TRBD1. J was trimmed by 1 base and V by 7 bases; bases with no gene match: 11. Germline-derived CDR1 and CDR2 are MDHEN and SYDVKM. The CDR3 is 16 residues long. The CDR3 protein is CASTPATGQENTEAFF. The CDR3, as DNA: TGTGCCAGCACCCCTGCTACGGGACAGGAGAACACTGAAGCTTTCTTT. Variable domain in full (rest from reference TRBV28 and TRBJ1-1): DVKVTQSSRYLVKRTGEKVFLECVQDMDHENMFWYRQDPGLGLRLIYFSYDVKMKEKGDIPEGYSVSREKKERFSLILESASTNQTSMYLCASTPATGQENTEAFFGQGTRLTVV.

This clone was observed a few times. This chain joins TRBV9 and TRBJ1-2, with 8 bases fitting TRBD1. The CDR3 has 15 residues. The J segment lost 4 bases and the V segment lost 4 bases, leaving 9 bases of the junction unmatched. Germline CDR1 and CDR2: SGDLS and YYNGEE. As DNA, the CDR3 is TGTGCCAGCAGCTCACAGGGGGGGATCGCCTATGGCTACACCTTC. Translating it yields CASSSQGGIAYGYTF.

This chain joins TRBV6-5 and TRBJ2-1, with TRBD2 identical over 9 bases. Germline values: CDR1 MNHEY, CDR2 SVGAGI. Unmatched junction bases numbered 7, after V lost 7 bases and J lost 6 bases. The CDR3 spans 14 residues. Here the CDR3 reads CASTPGLASNEQFF. The CDR3 DNA reads TGTGCCAGCACCCCGGGACTAGCATCCAATGAGCAGTTCTTC.

This rearrangement joins TRBV7-2 to TRBJ1-5; possible D gene TRBD1, 5 bases. V was cut by 4 bases and J by 2 bases, with 18 bases left in between. The length of the CDR3 is 17 residues. Germline assignment: CDR1 SGHTA and CDR2 FQGNSA. CDR3 loop: CASSSQGPGSGNQPQHF. The CDR3, as DNA: TGTGCCAGCAGCTCCCAAGGTCCAGGGTCGGGCAATCAGCCCCAGCATTTT.

The V and J genes are TRBV5-1 and TRBJ2-3; 8 nucleotides agree with TRBD2. CDR1 SGHRS and CDR2 YFSETQ come from the germline V gene. Trimming cost V 0 bases and J 9 bases; bases outside gene matches: 15. The CDR3 covers 17 residues. CDR3 nucleotides: TGCGCCAGCAGCTTGGCGGGGTTAGGGACTAGAAGAGGAACGCAGTATTTT. Protein sequence: CASSLAGLGTRRGTQYF.

The chain is built from TRBV6-5 and TRBJ1-1, with D unresolved. Trimming shortened V by 0 bases and J by 4 bases, and 6 bases separated the two germline ends. Germline assignment: CDR1 MNHEY and CDR2 SVGAGI. There are 13 residues in the CDR3. The CDR3 loop is CASSYSGSTEAFF. CDR3 nucleotide sequence: TGTGCCAGCAGTTACTCGGGATCCACTGAAGCTTTCTTT.

The count of this clone is one. The chain links TRBV24-1 to TRBJ1-5; 7 bases align to TRBD1. The CDR3 loop spans 17 amino acids. With V trimmed by 2 bases and J by 0 bases, 6 bases remained unmatched. Germline CDR1 is KGHDR and CDR2 is SFDVKD. Here the CDR3 reads CATSDSKGAYSNQPQHF. The CDR3 DNA is TGTGCCACCAGTGATTCTAAGGGGGCATATAGCAATCAGCCCCAGCATTTT.

As for this clone: One junction end disagrees with the germline gene, perhaps due to a read error. The V call is TRBV11-1, the J call TRBJ2-2; D may be TRBD1 or TRBD2 (5 bases each). The CDR3 has 13 amino acids. Looked up from germline, CDR1 is SGHAT and CDR2 is FQDESV (reference sequence). The CDR3 reads CASSPALVRELFF. The CDR3 DNA sequence: TGTGCCAGCAGCCCCGCACTGGTCAGGGAGTTGTTTTTT.

The CDR3 sequence: CASTIGISYEQYF. In DNA form, the CDR3 reads TGTGCCAGCACCATCGGGATTTCCTACGAGCAGTACTTC. The chain links TRBV28 to TRBJ2-7; TRBD2 is a possible D gene (5 bases). CDR3 size: 13 residues. V lost 7 bases and J lost 1, with 11 bases in between. Germline lookup yields CDR1 MDHEN and CDR2 SYDVKM.

This chain joins TRBV7-2 and TRBJ2-7, with D possibly TRBD2 on 5 matching bases. Trimming removed 4 bases from V and 9 bases from J, with 22 bases in between. The CDR3 has 15 amino acids. Germline V CDR1 and CDR2: SGHTA, FQGNSA. CDR3 amino acids: CASSSFGWSPEGQYF. Here the CDR3 DNA reads TGTGCCAGCAGCTCCTTCGGGTGGTCGCCCGAGGGGCAGTACTTC.

The rearrangement uses TRBV7-6 and TRBJ2-7, with 16 bases fitting TRBD2. Trimming cost V 1 base and J 3 bases; bases outside gene matches: 9. CDR1 is SGHVS, CDR2 FNYEAQ, per germline. The CDR3 consists of 19 residues. The CDR3 spells CASSLGSGLAGGSDYEQYF. Written as DNA, the CDR3 is TGTGCCAGCAGCTTAGGATCGGGACTAGCGGGAGGGTCGGACTACGAGCAGTACTTC.

This clone was detected only once. CDR3 nucleotide sequence: TGTGCCAGCAGCCTTGGGTCAGCTGGAAACACCATATATTTT. Protein sequence: CASSLGSAGNTIYF. This rearrangement joins TRBV5-6 to TRBJ1-3; unclear D gene. Looked up from germline, CDR1 is SGHDT and CDR2 is YYEEEE. The V end was cut by 4 bases, the J end by 2 bases, with 10 bases between. This CDR3 region has 14 residues.

This clone has just one count. The gene calls are TRBV7-2 and TRBJ2-5; D could derive from TRBD1 or TRBD2 (5 bases each). The CDR3 has 16 residues. Deletions cut 5 bases from V and 1 base from J, with 17 bases between. Germline values: CDR1 SGHTA, CDR2 FQGNSA. The DNA for the CDR3 is TGTGCCAGCAGCCCTAGAGTGGGGCGGGTCCAAGAGACCCAGTACTTC. Translating gives CASSPRVGRVQETQYF.

The chain recombines TRBV10-3 with TRBJ2-7, with D possibly TRBD2 on 5 matching bases. V was cut by 0 bases and J by 5 bases, with 11 bases left in between. This CDR3 contains 14 residues. The V gene's germline CDR1 is ENHRY and CDR2 SYGVKD. CDR3 region: CAISESNGADEQYF. CDR3 sequence (DNA): TGTGCCATCAGTGAGTCGAACGGAGCGGACGAGCAGTACTTC.

The gene calls are TRBV6-1 and TRBJ1-5; tentative D call: TRBD1 (5 bases). Per germline, CDR1 MNHNS and CDR2 SASEGT. The CDR3 sequence is 14 residues long. V lost 3 bases to trimming and J lost 6 bases, with 12 bases between them. The CDR3 DNA follows: TGTGCCAGCAGTGACCCAGGGAGGGGTCAGCCCCAGCATTTT. This gives the protein CASSDPGRGQPQHF.

This chain uses TRBV7-2 with TRBJ1-5; D might be TRBD1 (5 bases). This CDR3 is built from 17 residues. With 5 bases removed from V and 2 bases from J, the gap between germline ends came to 19 bases. CDR1 SGHTA and CDR2 FQGNSA come from the germline V gene. The CDR3 loop reads CASSREQQVSGNQPQHF. The CDR3 DNA is TGTGCCAGCAGCCGCGAACAACAGGTCTCGGGCAATCAGCCCCAGCATTTT.

The CDR3 nucleotides read TGCTCTGGGGGGGAAGAGACCCAGTACTTC. Translated, it gives CSGGEETQYF. The chain carries TRBV29-1 and TRBJ2-5; 7 positions match TRBD2. Germline V lookup: CDR1 SQVTM, CDR2 ANQGSEA. This CDR3 has 10 amino acids.